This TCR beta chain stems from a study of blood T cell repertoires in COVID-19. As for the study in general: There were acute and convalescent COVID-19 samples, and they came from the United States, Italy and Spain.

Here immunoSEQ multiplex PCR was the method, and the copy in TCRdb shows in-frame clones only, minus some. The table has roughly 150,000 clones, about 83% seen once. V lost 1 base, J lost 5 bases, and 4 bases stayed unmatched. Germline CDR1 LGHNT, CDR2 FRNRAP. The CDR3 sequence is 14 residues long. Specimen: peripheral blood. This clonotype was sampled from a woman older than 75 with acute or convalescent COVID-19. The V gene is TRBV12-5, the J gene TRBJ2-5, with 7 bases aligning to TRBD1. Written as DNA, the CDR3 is TGTGCTAGTGGTTTGGGACTACAGGGGGAGACCCAGTACTTC. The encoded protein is CASGLGLQGETQYF. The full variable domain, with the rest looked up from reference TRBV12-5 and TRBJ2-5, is DARVTQTPRHKVTEMGQEVTMRCQPILGHNTVFWYRQTMMQGLELLAYFRNRAPLDDSGMPKDRFSAEMPDATLATLKIQPSEPRDSAVYFCASGLGLQGETQYFGPGTRLLVL.